The T cell receptor beta chain described here comes from a study of technical replicates of blood from several donors. Libraries were prepared by immunoSEQ multiplex PCR; TCRdb keeps only in-frame clonotypes and omits some of them. The profile shows tens of thousands of clones, approximately 95% of them singletons. This clone is a singleton in its sample. Trimming removed 3 bases from V and 4 bases from J, with 10 bases in between. This CDR3 has 14 amino acids. Germline CDR1 and CDR2: MDHEN and SYDVKM. The chain recombines TRBV28 with TRBJ1-5; D remains unclear. The TCR originated in a human donor in good health. Sequencing input: T cells isolated from PBMCs. The CDR3 spells CASSLHLSNQPQHF. The CDR3 nucleotides are TGTGCCAGCAGTTTGCACCTTAGTAATCAGCCCCAGCATTTT.